The T cell receptor beta chain under discussion was sequenced for a study of Graves' ophthalmopathy and Graves' hyperthyroidism. Notes on the study in general: Blood samples also showed most expanded thyroid clonotypes exceeding 0.001 frequency. A model of 13 signatures distinguished ophthalmopathy from stable hyperthyroidism at approximately 90% sensitivity and 70% to 84% specificity.

Trimming shortened V by 7 bases and J by 5 bases, and 8 bases separated the two germline ends. Germline V gene data show CDR1 as SNHLY and CDR2 as FYNNEI. CDR3 length: 11 residues. In donors with ophthalmopathy, activity was moderate-to-severe, with CAS ≥3, NOSPECS ≥4 and duration under 3 months. This clonotype occurred many times. The antigen is undetermined. As the template, RNA transcripts were used to amplify TCR beta CDR3 regions. The workflow started with a first-round RT-PCR run with HTBI primers and then moved on to a second-round multiplex PCR. TCRdb used MiXCR to reprocess the multiplex PCR reads, holding one entry per CDR3 protein. The table lists 150,000 to 200,000 distinct CDR3 sequences, less than 45% of them singletons.

V is TRBV2 and J is TRBJ1-1; no reliable D call. The sample consisted of peripheral blood. This sequence was found in a woman aged 40 to 55 with Graves' ophthalmopathy. The CDR3 DNA reads as TGTGCCAGCACTAGAGGAACTGAAGCTTTCTTT. Protein: CASTRGTEAFF.